The 4 T cell receptor beta chains below were found in one sample sequenced in a study of blood T cell repertoires in COVID-19. The method was immunoSEQ multiplex PCR; TCRdb's version includes in-frame clones alone and lacks a portion of them. The sample lists tens of thousands of clones, over 65% occurring once. Source material: peripheral blood. All receptors derive from a man between 50 and 59 years old with active or convalescent COVID-19.

This clone was counted only a few times. The chain has TRBV28 and TRBJ1-2; D gene uncertain. In germline, CDR1 is MDHEN, CDR2 SYDVKM. The CDR3 has 16 residues. V lost 2 bases and J lost 4, with 17 bases in between. CDR3: CASSLEDGSGGYGYTF. The CDR3 nucleotides read TGTGCCAGCAGTTTAGAGGACGGGAGTGGTGGCTATGGCTACACCTTC.

This clone appeared once. The rearrangement links TRBV30 to TRBJ1-2, with D uncertain. CDR1 is GTSNPN, CDR2 SVGIG, per germline (reference sequence). Trimming took 8 bases from V and 0 from J, leaving 16 bases between them. The CDR3 loop spans 14 amino acids. Written as DNA, the CDR3 is TGTGCCCTGTCTTCTGGGAGGGCTAACTATGGCTACACCTTC. Amino acids: CALSSGRANYGYTF.

The chain has TRBV3-1 (or the pseudogene TRBV3-2) and TRBJ2-1; 9 bases line up with TRBD2. The CDR3 consists of 15 residues. The V segment lost 4 bases and the J segment 9 bases; nucleotides outside the gene matches: 10. Germline CDR1 and CDR2: LGHDT and YNNKEL (reference sequence). The CDR3 sequence is CASSPGVAGEGEQFF. The CDR3, as DNA: TGTGCCAGCAGCCCAGGAGTAGCGGGGGAGGGTGAGCAGTTCTTC.

The CDR3, as DNA: TGTGCCAGCAGTGAGGGTGGGGCCTTCCCCTACAATGAGCAGTTCTTC. It is translated as CASSEGGAFPYNEQFF. The V gene is TRBV2, the J gene TRBJ2-1; weak D call: TRBD1 (5 bases). Trimming cost V 3 bases and J 2 bases, with 14 bases left between them. The CDR3 contains 16 residues. The germline CDR1 and CDR2 sequences are SNHLY and FYNNEI. The full variable domain, completed using reference TRBV2 and TRBJ2-1, is EPEVTQTPSHQVTQMGQEVILRCVPISNHLYFYWYRQILGQKVEFLVSFYNNEISEKSEIFDDQFSVERPDGSNFTLKIRSTKLEDSAMYFCASSEGGAFPYNEQFFGPGTRLTVL.